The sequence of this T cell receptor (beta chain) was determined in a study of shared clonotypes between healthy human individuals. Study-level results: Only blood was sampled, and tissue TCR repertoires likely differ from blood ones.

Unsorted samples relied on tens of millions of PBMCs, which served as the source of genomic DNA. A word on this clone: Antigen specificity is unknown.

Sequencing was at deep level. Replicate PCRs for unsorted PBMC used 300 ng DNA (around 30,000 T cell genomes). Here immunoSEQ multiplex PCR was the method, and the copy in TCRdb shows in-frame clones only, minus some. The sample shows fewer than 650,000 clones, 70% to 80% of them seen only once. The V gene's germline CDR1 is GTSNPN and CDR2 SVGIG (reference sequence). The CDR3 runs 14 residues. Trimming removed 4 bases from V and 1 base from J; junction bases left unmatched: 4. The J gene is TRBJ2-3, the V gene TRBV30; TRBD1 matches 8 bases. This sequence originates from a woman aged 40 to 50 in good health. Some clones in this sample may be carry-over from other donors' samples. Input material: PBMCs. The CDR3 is CAWTGGLRTDTQYF. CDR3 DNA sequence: TGTGCCTGGACAGGGGGCCTACGCACAGATACGCAGTATTTT. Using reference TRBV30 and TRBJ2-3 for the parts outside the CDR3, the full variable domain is SQTIHQWPATLVQPVGSPLSLECTVEGTSNPNLYWYRQAAGRGLQLLFYSVGIGQISSEVPQNLSASRPQDRQFILSSKKLLLSDSGFYLCAWTGGLRTDTQYFGPGTRLTVL.